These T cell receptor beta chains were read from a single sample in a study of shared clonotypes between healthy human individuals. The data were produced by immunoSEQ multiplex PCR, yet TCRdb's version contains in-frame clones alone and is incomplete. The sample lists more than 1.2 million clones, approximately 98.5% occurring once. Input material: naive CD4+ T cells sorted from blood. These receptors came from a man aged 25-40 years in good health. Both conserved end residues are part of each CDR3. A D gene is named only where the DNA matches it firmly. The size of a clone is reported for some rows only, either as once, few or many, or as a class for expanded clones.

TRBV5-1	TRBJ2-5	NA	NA	CASSLGQVQETQYF	TGCGCCAGCAGCTTGGGGCAGGTCCAAGAGACCCAGTACTTC
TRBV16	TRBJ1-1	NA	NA	CASRGWDFLLNTEAFF	TGTGCCAGCAGGGGTTGGGACTTCCTGCTGAACACTGAAGCTTTCTTT
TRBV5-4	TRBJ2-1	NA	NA	CASRRSQSYNEQFF	TGTGCCAGCAGACGTTCCCAGAGCTACAATGAGCAGTTCTTC
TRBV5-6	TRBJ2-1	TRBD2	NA	CASSWPTSPHEQFF	TGTGCCAGCAGCTGGCCGACTAGCCCCCATGAGCAGTTCTTC
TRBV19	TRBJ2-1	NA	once	CASSTLYEQFF	TGTGCCAGTAGTACCCTATATGAGCAGTTCTTC
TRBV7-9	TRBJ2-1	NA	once	CASSTSGIARYNEQFF	TGTGCCAGCAGCACATCCGGGATCGCCCGGTACAATGAGCAGTTCTTC
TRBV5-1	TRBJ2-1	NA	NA	CASSSPGIKYNEQFF	TGCGCCAGCAGCTCCCCCGGGATTAAATACAATGAGCAGTTCTTC
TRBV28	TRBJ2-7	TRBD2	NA	CATGTSEILYEQYF	TGTGCCACAGGGACTAGCGAGATCCTTTACGAGCAGTACTTC
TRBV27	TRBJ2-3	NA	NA	CASSWSVRLGGDVQNTQYF	TGTGCCAGCAGTTGGTCTGTCCGTCTGGGAGGTGACGTACAGAATACGCAGTATTTT
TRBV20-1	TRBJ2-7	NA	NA	CSARDKAEQYF	TGCAGTGCTAGAGATAAGGCGGAGCAGTACTTC
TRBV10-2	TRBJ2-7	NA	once	CASSESVPRSYEQYF	TGCGCCAGCAGTGAATCTGTCCCGCGATCCTACGAGCAGTACTTC
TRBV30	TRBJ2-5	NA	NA	CAWLPRGNQETQYF	TGTGCCTGGCTCCCCCGGGGGAATCAAGAGACCCAGTACTTC
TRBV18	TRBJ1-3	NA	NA	CASSPQGANTIYF	TGTGCCAGCTCACCACAAGGGGCGAACACCATATATTTT
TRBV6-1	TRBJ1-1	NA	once	CASRLDVNTEAFF	TGTGCCAGCAGATTAGACGTCAACACTGAAGCTTTCTTT
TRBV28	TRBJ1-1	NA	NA	CASSLIYGGTNTEAFF	TGTGCCAGCAGTTTAATCTATGGGGGGACGAACACTGAAGCTTTCTTT
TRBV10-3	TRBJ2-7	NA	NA	CAISEGVRGSYEQYF	TGTGCCATCAGTGAAGGTGTCAGGGGTTCCTACGAGCAGTACTTC
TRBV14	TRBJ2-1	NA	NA	CASSQGFGSEQFF	TGTGCCAGCAGCCAAGGATTCGGCAGCGAGCAGTTCTTC
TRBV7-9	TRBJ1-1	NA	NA	CASSFRGITNTEAFF	TGTGCCAGCAGCTTCCGAGGAATTACGAACACTGAAGCTTTCTTT
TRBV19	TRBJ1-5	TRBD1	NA	CASSIDHRGYNQPQHF	TGTGCCAGTAGTATAGATCACAGGGGGTACAATCAGCCCCAGCATTTT
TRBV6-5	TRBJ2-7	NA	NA	CASSYSRTALYEQYF	TGTGCCAGCAGTTACTCAAGGACAGCACTATACGAGCAGTACTTC
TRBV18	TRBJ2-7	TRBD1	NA	CASSPQGQGASNSYEQYF	TGTGCCAGCTCACCCCAGGGACAGGGGGCTTCCAATTCCTACGAGCAGTACTTC
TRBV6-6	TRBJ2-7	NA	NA	CASTQEGPLSYEQYF	TGTGCCAGCACTCAGGAGGGTCCGCTCTCCTACGAGCAGTACTTC
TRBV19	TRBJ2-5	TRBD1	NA	CASSPTRTGGAQETQYF	TGTGCCAGTAGTCCAACCCGGACAGGGGGGGCCCAAGAGACCCAGTACTTC
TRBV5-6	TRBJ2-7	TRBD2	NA	CASSRTSGRFYEQYF	TGTGCCAGCAGCAGGACTAGCGGGAGGTTCTACGAGCAGTACTTC
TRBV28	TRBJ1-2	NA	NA	CASSLEQQYGYTF	TGTGCCAGCAGTTTAGAACAGCAATATGGCTACACCTTC
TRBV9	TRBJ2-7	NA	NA	CASSVGGEFSYEQYF	TGTGCCAGCAGCGTAGGGGGGGAATTCTCCTACGAGCAGTACTTC
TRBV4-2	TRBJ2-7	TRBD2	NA	CASSPTSASAEQYF	TGTGCCAGCAGCCCGACTAGCGCGAGCGCGGAGCAGTACTTC
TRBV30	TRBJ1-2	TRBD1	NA	CAWSLDRVYGYTF	TGTGCCTGGAGTCTAGACAGGGTCTATGGCTACACCTTC
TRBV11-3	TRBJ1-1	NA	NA	CASSLAGQNTEAFF	TGTGCCAGCAGCTTAGCTGGCCAGAACACTGAAGCTTTCTTT
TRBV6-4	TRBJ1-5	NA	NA	CASSDSIKGVGNQPQHF	TGTGCCAGCAGTGACTCGATTAAGGGGGTAGGCAATCAGCCCCAGCATTTT
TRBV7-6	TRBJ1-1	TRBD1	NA	CASSPRRTGGINTEAFF	TGTGCCAGCAGTCCCAGACGGACAGGGGGTATTAACACTGAAGCTTTCTTT
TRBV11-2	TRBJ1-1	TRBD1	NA	CASSSDRGGTEAFF	TGTGCCAGCAGCTCCGACAGGGGTGGTACTGAAGCTTTCTTT
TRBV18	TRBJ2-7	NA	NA	CASSPPASYEQYF	TGTGCCAGCTCACCGCCGGCTTCCTACGAGCAGTACTTC
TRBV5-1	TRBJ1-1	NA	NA	CASSLMQGGTEAFF	TGCGCCAGCAGCCTAATGCAGGGAGGCACTGAAGCTTTCTTT
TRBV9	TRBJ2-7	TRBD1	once	CASSVGGTGAYEQYF	TGTGCCAGCAGCGTAGGCGGGACAGGGGCCTACGAGCAGTACTTC
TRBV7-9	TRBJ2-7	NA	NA	CASSHGRSGGNSYEQYF	TGTGCCAGCAGCCATGGGCGATCAGGGGGGAACTCCTACGAGCAGTACTTC
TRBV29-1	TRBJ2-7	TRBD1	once	CSVEDRFGNEQYF	TGCAGCGTTGAGGACAGGTTTGGCAACGAGCAGTACTTC
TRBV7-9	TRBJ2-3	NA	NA	CASSLVGVRTDTQYF	TGTGCCAGCAGCTTAGTCGGGGTGCGGACAGATACGCAGTATTTT
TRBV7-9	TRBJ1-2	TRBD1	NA	CASSLAQGVLGTF	TGTGCCAGCAGCTTAGCGCAGGGGGTCCTTGGCACCTTC
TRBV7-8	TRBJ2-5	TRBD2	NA	CASSFAREREFRGTQYF	TGTGCCAGCAGCTTCGCCAGGGAGCGGGAGTTCAGGGGGACCCAGTACTTC
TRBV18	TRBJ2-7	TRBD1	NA	CASSRDSSYEQYF	TGTGCCAGCTCACGGGACAGTTCCTACGAGCAGTACTTC
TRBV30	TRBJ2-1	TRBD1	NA	CAWSVIQGAGEQFF	TGTGCCTGGAGTGTTATACAGGGGGCAGGTGAGCAGTTCTTC
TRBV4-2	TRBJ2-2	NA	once	CASSQVIDTGELFF	TGTGCCAGCAGCCAAGTTATAGACACCGGGGAGCTGTTTTTT
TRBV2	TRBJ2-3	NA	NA	CASSPDWARGTQYF	TGTGCCAGCAGCCCGGACTGGGCCCGGGGTACGCAGTATTTT
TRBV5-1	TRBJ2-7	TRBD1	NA	CASSFGRGTGGHEQYF	TGCGCCAGCAGTTTTGGGAGAGGGACAGGGGGCCACGAGCAGTACTTC
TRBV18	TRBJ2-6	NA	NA	CASSLQGSGANVLTF	TGTGCCAGCTCTTTACAGGGATCTGGGGCCAACGTCCTGACTTTC
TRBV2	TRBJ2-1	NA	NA	CASRAPSNEQFF	TGTGCCAGCCGTGCGCCAAGCAATGAGCAGTTCTTC
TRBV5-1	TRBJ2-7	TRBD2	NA	CASSLVLAGGSEQYF	TGCGCCAGCAGCTTGGTGCTAGCGGGAGGGTCCGAGCAGTACTTC
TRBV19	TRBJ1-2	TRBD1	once	CASSLEGALGYTF	TGTGCCAGTAGTTTGGAGGGGGCGCTTGGCTACACCTTC
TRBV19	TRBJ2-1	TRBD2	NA	CASSSAGSREGQYEQFF	TGTGCCAGTAGTTCGGCAGGATCGAGGGAGGGCCAATATGAGCAGTTCTTC
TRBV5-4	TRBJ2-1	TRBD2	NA	CASSFGLAGEDEQFF	TGTGCCAGCAGCTTTGGGCTAGCGGGAGAAGATGAGCAGTTCTTC
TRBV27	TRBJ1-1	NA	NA	CASSLVMAANTEAFF	TGTGCCAGCAGTTTGGTTATGGCAGCAAACACTGAAGCTTTCTTT
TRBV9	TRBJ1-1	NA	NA	CASTRGRFRNTEAFF	TGTGCCAGCACCAGGGGCAGGTTTAGGAACACTGAAGCTTTCTTT
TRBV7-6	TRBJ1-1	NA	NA	CASSLVPNPGEAFF	TGTGCCAGCAGCTTAGTCCCGAACCCGGGTGAAGCTTTCTTT
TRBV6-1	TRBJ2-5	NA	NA	CASRPIHLGETQYF	TGTGCCAGCAGGCCGATCCACCTCGGGGAGACCCAGTACTTC